This is a list of T cell receptor beta chains from one sample in a study of blood T cells in healthy people across ages. TCRdb reanalysed the 5' RACE reads using MiXCR and keeps one entry per CDR3 protein. The sample lists more than 750,000 distinct CDR3 sequences; just under 30% were seen once. In addition, the sample was reused for a study of T cells of mothers and their children.

The material sequenced was blood. These receptors originate from a woman aged 40-49 years in good health. Each CDR3 is given with its conserved first and last residue. The D gene is left open where the match is weak. The size entry is marked missing in some rows and otherwise reads once, few, many or a size class.

V gene	clone size	J gene	D gene	CDR3 protein	CDR3 DNA
TRBV29-1	few	TRBJ1-1	-	CSVSGEGHTEAFF	TGCAGCGTCTCAGGTGAAGGGCACACTGAAGCTTTCTTT
TRBV3-1	many	TRBJ2-7	-	CASSHGGAYSYEQYF	TGTGCCAGCAGCCATGGCGGGGCTTACTCCTACGAGCAGTACTTC
TRBV11-2	-	TRBJ2-2	TRBD2	CASSRWTSGGEGGELFF	TGTGCCAGCAGCCGATGGACTAGCGGGGGGGAAGGCGGGGAGCTGTTTTTT
TRBV12-3/TRBV12-4	-	TRBJ2-3	-	CTSRPRTDTQYF	TGTACCAGCAGGCCCCGCACAGATACGCAGTATTTT
TRBV7-2	-	TRBJ1-1	TRBD1	CASSLVWTGTNTEAFF	TGTGCCAGCAGCTTAGTCTGGACAGGGACGAACACTGAAGCTTTCTTT
TRBV28	few	TRBJ2-3	-	CASSPLERGGSTDTQYF	TGTGCCAGCAGTCCGCTTGAGAGGGGGGGCAGCACAGATACGCAGTATTTT
TRBV7-2	many	TRBJ2-7	TRBD1	CASSQPPGQASEQYF	TGTGCCAGCAGCCAACCGCCCGGACAGGCCTCCGAGCAGTACTTC
TRBV27	many	TRBJ2-7	-	CASSLLGGAIDEQYF	TGTGCCAGCAGTTTACTTGGGGGGGCAATCGACGAGCAGTACTTC
TRBV21-1	few	TRBJ1-4	-	CASRSMFF	TGTGCCAGCAGGAGTATGTTTTTT
TRBV7-8	many	TRBJ2-4	-	CASSLQGGNIQYF	TGTGCCAGCAGCTTACAGGGGGGAAACATTCAGTACTTC
TRBV5-1	many	TRBJ1-2	-	CASSTTTGDYGYTF	TGCGCCAGCAGCACTACTACAGGAGACTATGGCTACACCTTC
TRBV4-1	few	TRBJ1-1	-	CASSQDGRSMNTEAFF	TGCGCCAGCAGCCAAGATGGCAGGAGCATGAACACTGAAGCTTTCTTT
TRBV5-1	many	TRBJ2-7	-	CASSLAGWGEQYF	TGCGCCAGCAGCCTCGCCGGCTGGGGAGAGCAGTACTTC
TRBV27	-	TRBJ2-6	-	CASSSAGPGANVLTF	TGCGCCAGCAGTTCTGCAGGGCCTGGGGCCAACGTCCTGACTTTC
TRBV30	-	TRBJ2-4	TRBD1	CARSVDRVDKNIQYF	TGTGCCAGGAGTGTAGACAGGGTGGACAAAAACATTCAGTACTTC
TRBV20-1	few	TRBJ1-1	TRBD1	CSAASGQGASDEAFF	TGCAGTGCAGCCTCGGGACAGGGGGCGTCGGATGAAGCTTTCTTT
TRBV6-4	-	TRBJ2-7	-	CASTGLPRRRHF	TGTGCCAGCACCGGACTTCCACGAAGGAGGCACTTC
TRBV21-1	few	TRBJ2-5	-	CAGSTGEETQYF	TGTGCCGGCTCAACAGGGGAAGAGACCCAGTACTTC
TRBV29-1	-	TRBJ1-2	-	CSVGSGTNYGYTF	TGCAGCGTTGGGTCTGGGACCAACTATGGCTACACCTTC
TRBV2	many	TRBJ1-5	-	CASGLSENQPQHF	TGTGCCAGCGGGTTATCGGAGAATCAGCCCCAGCATTTT
TRBV5-1	-	TRBJ1-1	-	CASKVIGANTEAFF	TGCGCCAGCAAGGTGATAGGAGCGAACACTGAAGCTTTCTTT
TRBV20-1	many	TRBJ2-1	TRBD2	CSATEGLAGRQFF	TGCAGTGCTACCGAGGGACTAGCGGGGCGGCAGTTCTTC
TRBV7-8	-	TRBJ2-2	-	CASSSRDRINTGELFF	TGTGCCAGCAGCTCAAGAGACAGGATTAACACCGGGGAGCTGTTTTTT
TRBV7-2	-	TRBJ2-5	TRBD2	CASIRLARETQYF	TGTGCCAGCATCCGACTAGCGCGAGAGACCCAGTACTTC
TRBV5-4	once	TRBJ1-2	TRBD1	CASSLTGMGGYTF	TGTGCCAGCAGTCTGACAGGGATGGGTGGCTACACCTTC
TRBV3-1	few	TRBJ1-2	-	CASSPSSGYYGYTF	TGTGCCAGCAGCCCCAGCTCGGGATACTATGGCTACACCTTC
TRBV5-1	-	TRBJ2-5	-	CASSFNGVTDTQYF	TGCGCCAGCAGCTTCAACGGGGTAACGGACACCCAGTACTTC
TRBV29-1	many	TRBJ1-6	TRBD1	CSVRWTGVNSPLHF	TGCAGCGTCCGTTGGACAGGGGTCAATTCACCCCTCCACTTT
TRBV28	-	TRBJ2-7	-	CASRTATVRYEQYF	TGTGCCAGCAGGACAGCAACCGTTCGATACGAGCAGTACTTC
TRBV7-9	few	TRBJ2-7	-	CASSDGSPRSEQYF	TGTGCCAGCAGCGACGGGAGTCCACGTTCCGAGCAGTACTTC
TRBV5-1	-	TRBJ2-5	-	CASRWEPGQQETQYF	TGCGCCAGTCGCTGGGAACCGGGGCAGCAAGAGACCCAGTACTTC
TRBV4-2	-	TRBJ2-5	TRBD2	CASSFGAGGGETQYF	TGTGCCAGCAGCTTCGGGGCGGGGGGCGGAGAGACCCAGTACTTC
TRBV7-2	many	TRBJ2-1	-	CASSLEYAGAMGNEQFF	TGTGCCAGCAGCTTAGAGTATGCGGGGGCCATGGGGAATGAGCAGTTCTTC
TRBV3-1	-	TRBJ2-1	TRBD2	CASSQDRSIAGGYNEQFF	TGTGCCAGCAGCCAAGATCGTTCTATAGCGGGGGGGTACAATGAGCAGTTCTTC
TRBV20-1	-	TRBJ2-7	TRBD2	CSGIGGGSYEQYF	TGCAGTGGGATCGGGGGGGGCTCCTACGAGCAGTACTTC
TRBV2	-	TRBJ2-1	TRBD2	CASSDSGLAGTYEQFF	TGTGCCAGCAGTGATTCGGGACTAGCGGGGACCTACGAGCAGTTCTTC
TRBV20-1	-	TRBJ2-7	-	CSAISQWGVDEQYF	TGCAGTGCTATTTCCCAGTGGGGAGTCGACGAGCAGTACTTC
TRBV4-1	many	TRBJ1-2	-	CASSQAASFNYGYTF	TGCGCCAGCAGCCAAGCAGCCAGTTTTAACTATGGCTACACCTTC
TRBV20-1	-	TRBJ2-7	TRBD2	CSARVPQRGTYEQYF	TGCAGTGCTAGAGTCCCCCAGCGGGGGACCTACGAGCAGTACTTC
TRBV18	many	TRBJ2-1	-	CASSPEILYNEQFF	TGTGCCAGCTCACCTGAGATTCTCTACAATGAGCAGTTCTTC